The 18 T cell receptor beta chains presented below share a single source sample, sequenced in a study of siplizumab effects on memory and regulatory T cells. Produced via immunoSEQ multiplex PCR; TCRdb's table is partial and in-frame only. The sample includes roughly 50,000 clones, roughly nine tenths seen only once; the top ten take 0.3% to 0.45%. Material: naive CD8+ T cells sorted from blood. Receptors were obtained from a human donor in good health.

The rearrangement uses TRBV10-1 and TRBJ2-7; D is undetermined. With 2 bases removed from V and 1 base from J, the gap between germline ends came to 9 bases. Per the germline V gene, CDR1 is WNHNN and CDR2 is SYGVQD (reference sequence). The CDR3 is 14 residues long. The CDR3 region is CASSETQFSYEQYF. DNA for the CDR3: TGCGCCAGCAGTGAGACCCAGTTTTCCTACGAGCAGTACTTC.

The rearrangement joins TRBV2 to TRBJ2-4; maybe TRBD1 (6 bases). The CDR3 consists of 13 residues. CDR1 is SNHLY and CDR2 is FYNNEI in the germline V gene. Trimming removed 7 bases at V and 7 bases at J, with 14 bases between. CDR3 in DNA: TGTGCCAGCACACAGGGCCCGGGCAACATTCAGTACTTC. Its protein product is CASTQGPGNIQYF. Full variable domain (outside the CDR3, taken from reference TRBV2 and TRBJ2-4): EPEVTQTPSHQVTQMGQEVILRCVPISNHLYFYWYRQILGQKVEFLVSFYNNEISEKSEIFDDQFSVERPDGSNFTLKIRSTKLEDSAMYFCASTQGPGNIQYFGAGTRLSVL.

The DNA of the CDR3 is TGTGCCAGCAGCCCTGCATGGACCACAGATACGCAGTATTTT. Protein sequence: CASSPAWTTDTQYF. J is TRBJ2-3 and V is TRBV5-4; D is ambiguous. V lost 4 bases and J lost 2, with 11 bases in between. The CDR3 runs 14 residues. In germline, CDR1 is SGHNT, CDR2 YYREEE (reference sequence).

CDR3 region: CASSTRDVSYEQYF. The CDR3 DNA reads as TGTGCCAGCAGTACCCGGGACGTCTCCTACGAGCAGTACTTC. The genes are TRBV27 and TRBJ2-7, with D perhaps TRBD1 or TRBD2 (5 bases each). V lost 5 bases and J 0 bases, leaving 11 bases between the germline ends. Germline V gene sequence: CDR1 MNHEY, CDR2 SMNVEV (reference sequence). The length of the CDR3 is 14 residues.

This clone has only a few counts. This chain links TRBV5-1 with TRBJ1-1, with TRBD1 matching 7 bases. With V trimmed by 4 bases and J by 4 bases, 4 bases remained unmatched. The CDR3 has 13 amino acids. CDR1 is SGHRS, CDR2 YFSETQ, per germline. For the CDR3, the DNA is TGCGCCAGCAGCATGACAGGGAGCACTGAAGCTTTCTTT. Its translation: CASSMTGSTEAFF.

V gene TRBV4-1 combines with J gene TRBJ1-2, with a tentative D call TRBD1 (6 bases). Per germline, CDR1 MGHRA and CDR2 YSYEKL. CDR3 length equals 15 residues. V lost 4 bases and J lost 6, with 18 bases in between. The CDR3 loop reads CASSPSGVDLDGYTF. The CDR3 DNA is TGCGCCAGCAGCCCCTCAGGGGTCGACTTGGATGGCTACACCTTC.

The J gene is TRBJ2-5, the V gene TRBV7-2, with a tentative D call TRBD1 (5 bases). The V gene lost 3 bases and the J gene lost 5 bases, with 16 bases spanning the gap. Per the germline V gene, CDR1 is SGHTA and CDR2 is FQGNSA. The CDR3 is made up of 15 amino acids. CDR3 loop: CASSLAGIGLETQYF. As DNA, the CDR3 is TGTGCCAGCAGCTTGGCAGGGATCGGCCTGGAGACCCAGTACTTC.

This clone was found once. V usage is TRBV11-2 and J usage is TRBJ2-1; 14 bases are shared with TRBD2. This CDR3 has 15 residues. V trimming: 5 bases; J trimming: 10 bases; junction bases outside the gene matches: 7. Germline values: CDR1 SGHAT, CDR2 FQNNGV. CDR3 in amino acids: CASSPPGLAGDEQFF. The CDR3 bases are TGTGCCAGCAGCCCTCCGGGACTAGCGGGAGACGAGCAGTTCTTC.

V gene TRBV7-9 combines with J gene TRBJ1-6; 7 bases are a match to TRBD1. J was trimmed by 4 bases and V by 5 bases; bases with no gene match: 5. Germline values: CDR1 SEHNR, CDR2 FQNEAQ (reference sequence). The CDR3 spans 15 residues. This chain's CDR3 is CASSPTGSYNSPLHF. The CDR3 coding sequence is TGTGCCAGCAGCCCGACAGGGTCATATAATTCACCCCTCCACTTT.

This chain links TRBV14 with TRBJ1-6, with 10 bases aligning to TRBD1. This CDR3 has 21 amino acids. With 0 bases clipped from V and 1 base from J, the junction kept 12 bases outside the gene matches. Germline V gives CDR1 SGHDN, CDR2 FVKESK. The CDR3 DNA is TGTGCCAGCAGCCAAGATGAGGATAGACAGGGGGCAGTTTCCTATAATTCACCCCTCCACTTT. Encoded protein: CASSQDEDRQGAVSYNSPLHF.

J is TRBJ2-1 and V is TRBV2, with 11 nucleotides matching TRBD2. The CDR3 runs to 17 residues. Germline CDR1 reads SNHLY; CDR2 reads FYNNEI. V lost 7 bases and J lost 5; bases outside the gene matches: 13. DNA of the CDR3: TGTGCCAGCAATGGGAAACTAGCGGGAGTACAACACAATGAGCAGTTCTTC. Translated, it gives CASNGKLAGVQHNEQFF.

J is TRBJ2-7 and V is TRBV5-6; TRBD1 or TRBD2 may be the D gene (6 bases each). Trimming took off 4 bases at V and 2 bases at J, with 10 bases between the two ends. The CDR3 is made up of 13 amino acids. Per the germline V gene, CDR1 is SGHDT and CDR2 is YYEEEE. The DNA for the CDR3 is TGTGCCAGCAGCCAAGGGGGGACCTACGAGCAGTACTTC. It encodes CASSQGGTYEQYF. Based on the CDR3 plus reference TRBV5-6 and TRBJ2-7, the full variable domain is DAGVTQSPTHLIKTRGQQVTLRCSPKSGHDTVSWYQQALGQGPQFIFQYYEEEERQRGNFPDRFSGHQFPNYSSELNVNALLLGDSALYLCASSQGGTYEQYFGPGTRLTVT.

This clone has only a few counts. The chain has TRBV4-1 and TRBJ1-2; D gene ambiguous. The CDR3 totals 9 residues. The germline CDR1 and CDR2 sequences are MGHRA and YSYEKL. V lost 5 bases and J lost 12, with 7 bases in between. Written as DNA, the CDR3 is TGCGCCAGCAGCTCGCCCCACACCTTC. Translating gives CASSSPHTF.

The J gene is TRBJ2-2, the V gene TRBV7-8; a weak D match, TRBD1 (6 bases). The CDR3 covers 15 residues. Between the trimmed V and J ends, which lost 0 bases and 5 bases, there was a span of 10 bases. Germline V gene lookup returns CDR1 SGHVS and CDR2 FQNEAQ. Written as DNA, the CDR3 is TGTGCCAGCAGCTTAGCGTATCAGGGGACCGGGGAGCTGTTTTTT. Translated, it gives CASSLAYQGTGELFF.

The CDR3 DNA reads TGTGCCAGCAGCTTTGTCGGGGGCGGGGATGGCTACACCTTC. It codes for CASSFVGGGDGYTF. The chain has TRBV5-4 and TRBJ1-2, with a weak D call TRBD1 (6 bases). Per germline, CDR1 SGHNT and CDR2 YYREEE (reference sequence). The CDR3 extends over 14 amino acids. The germline V and J ends were trimmed by 2 bases and 6 bases, with 14 bases remaining between them.

This clone appeared a single time. The chain combines TRBV5-1 with TRBJ2-3, with D unresolved. The V gene's germline CDR1 is SGHRS and CDR2 YFSETQ. The CDR3 has 15 residues. V was clipped by 6 bases and J by 2 bases, with 16 bases between them. The CDR3 DNA follows: TGCGCCAGCACGGTGTGGGCAGGTTCCACAGATACGCAGTATTTT. Its translation is CASTVWAGSTDTQYF.

This clone was detected a few times. The V and J genes are TRBV7-9 and TRBJ1-2; the match to TRBD1 covers 7 bases. Germline trimming cut 6 bases from V and 6 bases from J; bases unmatched to any gene: 10. The length of the CDR3 is 14 residues. Germline V gene sequence: CDR1 SEHNR, CDR2 FQNEAQ (reference sequence). CDR3 nucleotides: TGTGCCAGCAGAAATGGGGACAGACTGGATGGCTACACCTTC. Protein sequence: CASRNGDRLDGYTF.

The V gene is TRBV10-3, the J gene TRBJ2-4; D is unclear. V shed 0 bases and J shed 9 bases, with 15 bases lying between them. The CDR3 extends over 15 amino acids. CDR1 and CDR2 from the germline V gene are ENHRY and SYGVKD. Here the CDR3 reads CAISESLQQGAIQYF. CDR3 DNA: TGTGCCATCAGTGAGTCGTTACAGCAAGGAGCCATTCAGTACTTC.